This TCR beta chain originates from a study of T cells after yellow fever vaccination. For the study at large: Fractions with few cells were prepared using SMART-Seq v4 Ultra Low Input.

Points on this clonotype: The antigen is undetermined.

Findings and limits, study-wide: Most primary-vaccination clones recurred post-booster (approximately 95% CD4, around 88% CD8).

Germline values: CDR1 SEHNR, CDR2 FQNEAQ (reference sequence). The V gene lost 6 bases and the J gene lost 1 base, with 14 bases spanning the gap. The length of the CDR3 is 15 residues. TCRdb ran MiXCR on the 5' RACE reads and lists one entry per CDR3 protein. Of more than 250,000 distinct CDR3 sequences in the sample, about 6.6% were seen once. This sample comprised PBMCs, obtained roughly 47 days after the first yellow fever vaccination. The origin of this receptor is a man in his late teens or twenties who received the YFV17D yellow fever vaccine. This sequence joins TRBV7-9 and TRBJ2-3; D may be TRBD1 (7 bases). DNA of the CDR3: TGTGCCAGCAGGAAAGGAGGGGGCGGCACAGATACGCAGTATTTT. It encodes CASRKGGGGTDTQYF.